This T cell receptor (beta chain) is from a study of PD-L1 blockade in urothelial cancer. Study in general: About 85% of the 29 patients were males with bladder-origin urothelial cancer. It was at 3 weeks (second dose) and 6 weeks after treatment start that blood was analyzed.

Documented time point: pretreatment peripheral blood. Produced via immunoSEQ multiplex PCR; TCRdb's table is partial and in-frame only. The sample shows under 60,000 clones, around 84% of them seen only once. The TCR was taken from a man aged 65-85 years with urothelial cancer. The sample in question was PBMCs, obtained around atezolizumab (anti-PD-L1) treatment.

CDR3 nucleotide sequence: TGTGCCGGCGTCGTTGCGGGGGACCGCACAGATACGCAGTATTTT. Protein sequence: CAGVVAGDRTDTQYF. The chain uses TRBV6-1 and TRBJ2-3, with 7 bases matching TRBD2. Germline values: CDR1 MNHNS, CDR2 SASEGT. Unmatched junction bases numbered 12, after V lost 11 bases and J lost 1 base. This CDR3 region has 15 residues.